What follows are 13 T cell receptor beta chains derived from one specimen sequenced in a study of graft-versus-host responses after intestinal transplantation. For these TCRs, the target antigens are not known. Profiled with immunoSEQ multiplex PCR; TCRdb holds only in-frame clones, not every one. The top ten clones hold around 0.25% of a sample with tens of thousands of clones, 95% of them seen once. Specimen: unstimulated CD8+ T cells sorted from spleen or lymph node cells, collected before transplant. The origin of the receptors is a human donor who was the organ donor for an intestinal transplant.

The chain uses TRBV7-9 and TRBJ2-1, with D tentatively TRBD1 or TRBD2 (5 bases each). The germline V gene has CDR1 SEHNR and CDR2 FQNEAQ (reference sequence). V was clipped by 5 bases and J by 8 bases, with 13 bases between them. The CDR3 consists of 13 residues. The DNA of the CDR3 is TGTGCCAGCAGCCTCGGGACCGCCGATGAGCAGTTCTTC. Residues: CASSLGTADEQFF.

The chain carries TRBV7-6 and TRBJ2-2; D possibly corresponds to TRBD1 (5 bases). The V gene's germline CDR1 is SGHVS and CDR2 FNYEAQ. V gave up 3 bases and J gave up 2 bases, with 10 bases separating them. The CDR3 totals 15 residues. The CDR3 sequence is CASSLGQANTGELFF. CDR3 nucleotide sequence: TGTGCCAGCAGCTTGGGGCAGGCCAACACCGGGGAGCTGTTTTTT.

This chain joins TRBV19 and TRBJ2-3; D might be TRBD1 or TRBD2, each matching 5 bases. Germline values: CDR1 LNHDA, CDR2 SQIVND (reference sequence). There are 14 residues in the CDR3. Trimming pared 3 bases from V and 1 base from J, leaving 8 bases between. The CDR3 here is CASSIGAGTDTQYF. The DNA for the CDR3 is TGTGCCAGTAGTATCGGGGCGGGCACAGATACGCAGTATTTT.

The rearrangement joins TRBV4-1 to TRBJ2-1; D could derive from TRBD1 or TRBD2 (5 bases each). The germline V gene encodes CDR1 MGHRA and CDR2 YSYEKL. Trimming pared 6 bases from V and 10 bases from J, leaving 19 bases between. This CDR3 is 14 amino acids long. CDR3: CASREQWGSGEQFF. DNA of the CDR3: TGCGCCAGCAGAGAACAATGGGGGTCCGGCGAGCAGTTCTTC.

The CDR3 loop is CASSSGPLTNEKLFF. CDR3 DNA sequence: TGTGCCAGCAGTTCCGGACCTCTAACTAATGAAAAACTGTTTTTT. The chain recombines TRBV6-5 with TRBJ1-4; no clear D. V shed 4 bases and J shed 1 base, with 10 bases lying between them. The CDR3 length is 15 residues. Looked up from germline, CDR1 is MNHEY and CDR2 is SVGAGI.

The chain links TRBV14 to TRBJ1-5; 7 positions match TRBD1. Looked up from germline, CDR1 is SGHDN and CDR2 is FVKESK. The CDR3 is 16 residues long. Losses at the gene ends were 0 bases for V and 4 bases for J; bases not matched to a gene: 6. CDR3 in DNA: TGTGCCAGCAGCCAAGATCGGACAGGTCGGAATCAGCCCCAGCATTTT. Protein product: CASSQDRTGRNQPQHF.

The chain combines TRBV2 with TRBJ1-3, with a weak D call TRBD1 (5 bases). This CDR3 has 14 residues. V was trimmed by 2 bases and J by 3 bases, leaving 8 bases between them. Per germline, CDR1 SNHLY and CDR2 FYNNEI. CDR3 sequence: CASSESGVGNTIYF. The CDR3 coding sequence is TGTGCCAGCAGTGAATCGGGGGTTGGAAACACCATATATTTT. The entire variable domain, with the rest obtained from reference TRBV2 and TRBJ1-3, is as follows: EPEVTQTPSHQVTQMGQEVILRCVPISNHLYFYWYRQILGQKVEFLVSFYNNEISEKSEIFDDQFSVERPDGSNFTLKIRSTKLEDSAMYFCASSESGVGNTIYFGEGSWLTVV.

A single count supports this clone. The rearrangement uses TRBV27 and TRBJ2-7; no clear D. Germline assignment: CDR1 MNHEY and CDR2 SMNVEV (reference sequence). V was pared by 5 bases and J by 4 bases, with 12 bases between. This CDR3 contains 13 residues. DNA of the CDR3: TGTGCCAGCAGTCCCGCCGGCAATTACGAGCAGTACTTC. Protein: CASSPAGNYEQYF.

J is TRBJ2-7 and V is TRBV5-1; D is unresolved. The V end was cut by 4 bases, the J end by 0 bases, with 5 bases between. CDR1 and CDR2 from the germline V gene are SGHRS and YFSETQ. The CDR3 spans 12 residues. The CDR3 here is CASSDNSYEQYF. The CDR3 DNA is TGCGCCAGCAGCGACAACTCCTACGAGCAGTACTTC.

The rearrangement joins TRBV14 to TRBJ2-3, with no clear D. The CDR3 extends over 13 amino acids. Germline V gene lookup returns CDR1 SGHDN and CDR2 FVKESK. Trimming took off 5 bases at V and 4 bases at J, with 10 bases between the two ends. The CDR3 DNA reads as TGTGCCAGCAGCTTCCTCCGGTCAGATACGCAGTATTTT. Amino acid sequence: CASSFLRSDTQYF.

The rearrangement joins TRBV7-9 to TRBJ2-2; 10 bases align to TRBD2. CDR1 and CDR2 (germline): SEHNR, FQNEAQ (reference sequence). The CDR3 consists of 15 residues. Trimming took 5 bases from V and 3 from J; bases not matched to a gene: 3. The DNA of the CDR3 is TGTGCCAGCAGCATTAGCGGGGGGTACACCGGGGAGCTGTTTTTT. It is translated as CASSISGGYTGELFF.

The chain couples TRBV27 to TRBJ2-7; the D is unclear. V shed 6 bases and J shed 1 base, with 19 bases lying between them. This CDR3 is built from 16 residues. From germline, CDR1 is MNHEY and CDR2 SMNVEV (reference sequence). The CDR3 DNA follows: TGTGCCAGCAGCCCCGTAGTGACAACTATTTCCTACGAGCAGTACTTC. It is translated as CASSPVVTTISYEQYF.

The chain carries TRBV28 and TRBJ1-2, with a weak D call TRBD1 (6 bases). The CDR3 contains 16 residues. The germline V gene has CDR1 MDHEN and CDR2 SYDVKM. Deletions cut 3 bases from V and 1 base from J, with 15 bases between. The CDR3 sequence: CASSFQRTRGNYGYTF. The DNA of the CDR3 is TGTGCCAGCAGTTTCCAGAGGACCAGGGGTAACTATGGCTACACCTTC.